This T cell receptor (beta chain) was profiled in a study of T cell responses to AZD1222 COVID-19 vaccine. Broader study findings: Donors were chiefly white British, with a greater number of females, and clonal diversity was perhaps underestimated.

Assay used: immunoSEQ multiplex PCR; TCRdb lists only in-frame clones, some missing. The sample lists about 180,000 clones, nearly 95% seen once, with 1.9% in the top ten. This CDR3 is 14 amino acids long. Germline CDR1 is SEHNR and CDR2 is FQNEAQ (reference sequence). The V and J ends lost 5 bases and 9 bases respectively, with 17 bases between them. This clone was detected only once. Antigen specificity is unknown. The chain links TRBV7-9 to TRBJ2-1; maybe TRBD2 (6 bases). The receptor was derived from an adult who received the AZD1222 COVID-19 vaccine. Source: peripheral blood, taken 28 days after the second AZD1222 dose. In DNA, the CDR3 is TGTGCCAGCAGCCAATTTAGCGGTACTAGTGAGCAGTTCTTC. This gives the protein CASSQFSGTSEQFF. Complete variable domain (other parts from reference TRBV7-9 and TRBJ2-1): DTGVSQNPRHKITKRGQNVTFRCDPISEHNRLYWYRQTLGQGPEFLTYFQNEAQLEKSRLLSDRFSAERPKGSFSTLEIQRTEQGDSAMYLCASSQFSGTSEQFFGPGTRLTVL.